This TCR beta chain was found in a study of blood T cell repertoires in COVID-19 (dated by TCRdb to 2019 to 2021). With respect to the entire study: Samples covering the acute and convalescent phases of COVID-19 were provided by collaborators in the United States, Italy and Spain. The material from the prospective study consisted of cDNA or gDNA derived from T cells, B-cell-depleted T cells, or PBMCs. The dataset comprised deeply sampled blood TCRbeta repertoires from subjects exposed to, actively infected with, or recovered from COVID-19. A freely available public database, intended as a resource for researchers studying the immune response to SARS-CoV-2, is where the repertoires were released. The samples were drawn from two sources: the first 160 participants of the ongoing ImmuneRACE study, and approximately 1,300 subjects contributed by 6 global collaborators. Sample metadata almost always included a de-identified subject ID, COVID-19 status, age in years and sex. Where HLA class I and class II types were available, the types were taken from metadata supplied by the sample provider, not from assay-based typing. Overall study outcomes, separate from this receptor: Clinical and demographic metadata were provided uncurated, with the amount varying by source and participant.

TCRbeta CDR3 regions were amplified from genomic DNA by means of the immunoSEQ Assay, a bias-controlled multiplex PCR. The study's processing was this. Within the assay, amplification of reference gene primers was used to estimate how many nucleated cells each sample contained. To quantify the absolute abundance of each unique TCRbeta CDR3 rearrangement, sequence reads were collapsed and filtered. For each sample, productive Simpson clonality was calculated by taking the square root of Simpson's diversity index across productive rearrangements. TCRdb re-hosts the immuneACCESS table, in-frame sequences only. Its copies lack some clones; in the studies checked, an unresolved V gene accounts for under half of them, and the cause for the rest is not known. The DNA was the basis for D and trimming; V, J and clone size are from that table. This sample lists about 150,000 clones; 80% to 90% were detected once. The ten largest clonotypes hold about 6.5% of the sample.

Collaborating institutions collected whole blood in K2EDTA tubes following their own protocols. For TCRbeta analysis, collaborator samples were shipped as frozen whole blood, as isolated PBMCs, or as DNA extracted from either sample type. This clone has only a few counts. Its antigen target is currently unknown. The sample holds no much larger clone one base away, and base qualities are not on file. The CDR3 covers 16 residues, taking in both the cysteine and the phenylalanine. Left in the record is the CDR3 DNA by itself, 48 bases read in frame from the first base. V has 2 bases trimmed and J has 5 bases trimmed; junction bases matching no gene number 10. The germline V gene sets CDR1 to SGHRS and CDR2 to YFSETQ.

The receptor comes from a man older than 75 with acute or convalescent COVID-19. The sequence is built from TRBV5-1 and TRBJ2-5, and 9 junctional nucleotides match TRBD1. Sequencing was carried out using peripheral blood. The nucleotide sequence is TGCGCCAGCAGCTTCATTCCGGGACAGGGCTCGGAGACCCAGTACTTC. Its translation reads: CASSFIPGQGSETQYF.